This TCR beta chain was found in a study of cytomegalovirus exposure and HLA in healthy donors. Findings and limits, study-wide: There were some public TCRs occurring in many donors, but most TCR sequences were rare. In the 90 to 150 validation repertoires, about 95% of cluster scores exceeded 0, per a later analysis. Some TCR beta chains (roughly 160 of them) were listed as cytomegalovirus-associated. In vitro assays verified that three CMV-associated chains recognized CMV antigens specifically.

To note about this clone: What it binds is unknown.

Sequencing used immunoSEQ multiplex PCR; TCRdb keeps in-frame clones, though not all of them. The sample consists of under 400,000 clones, roughly 85% of them appearing once. V lost 6 bases and J 5 bases, leaving 19 bases between the germline ends. This CDR3 has 15 residues. Per the germline V gene, CDR1 is MNHNS and CDR2 is SASEGT. The receptor comes from a woman between 18 and 29 years old in good health and CMV-seronegative. Source material: PBMCs. This chain connects TRBV6-1 to TRBJ1-1; a weak D match, TRBD1 (6 bases). CDR3 protein: CASRPRQVEGTEAFF. CDR3 bases: TGTGCCAGCAGGCCCAGACAGGTCGAGGGGACTGAAGCTTTCTTT.